This T cell receptor beta chain originates from a study of OX40 agonist ivuxolimab in advanced cancers. The table came from immunoSEQ multiplex PCR; TCRdb's copy has only in-frame clones and leaves some out. The sample has some 65,000 clones, about 88% seen once; the top ten hold about 12%. The CDR3 covers 16 residues. Germline loops: CDR1 SGHTA, CDR2 FQGNSA. Trimming pared 4 bases from V and 0 bases from J, leaving 13 bases between. Of note for this clone: Antigen: not known.

Study outcomes and limitations: Individuals who were partial responders at 0.1-3.0 mg/kg had clonal expansion that ranked among the lowest. Researchers did not determine the expanded peripheral T cells' antigen specificity.

The source material was CD4+ or CD8+ T cells sorted from blood, sampled in a trial of the OX40 agonist ivuxolimab. J is TRBJ2-4 and V is TRBV7-2, with D possibly being TRBD2 (5 bases). This sequence was found in an adult with an advanced solid tumor such as melanoma, head and neck, liver or kidney cancer. The CDR3 region has the DNA TGTGCCAGCAGCTCATTACTAGACATAGCCAAAAACATTCAGTACTTC. This gives the protein CASSSLLDIAKNIQYF.